Listed below are T cell receptor beta chains from one sample, sequenced in a study of T cell responses to AZD1222 COVID-19 vaccine. Profiling relied on immunoSEQ multiplex PCR, and the TCRdb table lists in-frame clones only, not all of them. The repertoire holds 150,000 to 200,000 clones, around 92% seen once, with approximately 1% in the top ten. Sample: peripheral blood, taken on day 0 of AZD1222 vaccination. The receptors were sampled from an adult in good health. Both conserved end residues are part of each CDR3. The order of the fields is D gene, clone size, J gene, V gene, CDR3 DNA, CDR3 protein. D genes are given only for firm matches. Size tells how often a clone was seen (once, few, many) or the class of an expanded clone, and some rows leave it out.

d_gene: .; abundance: .; j_gene: TRBJ2-7; v_gene: TRBV5-1; CDR3nt: TGCGCCAGCAGCTTGGATCAGGGCCCCTACGAGCAGTACTTC; CDR3aa: CASSLDQGPYEQYF
d_gene: .; abundance: few; j_gene: TRBJ1-1; v_gene: TRBV4-1; CDR3nt: TGCGCCAGCAGCCAAGCCCTGGGGCAGGGGATAGCTTTCTTT; CDR3aa: CASSQALGQGIAFF
d_gene: TRBD2; abundance: .; j_gene: TRBJ2-1; v_gene: TRBV5-8; CDR3nt: TGTGCCAGCAGCGACAGGGGACTAGCGCCCCAGGTCTGCCAGTTCTTC; CDR3aa: CASSDRGLAPQVCQFF
d_gene: .; abundance: once; j_gene: TRBJ1-1; v_gene: TRBV18; CDR3nt: TGTGCCAGCTCACCTACGGCAGGGTCATTGCGAATGAACACTGAAGCTTTCTTT; CDR3aa: CASSPTAGSLRMNTEAFF
d_gene: .; abundance: .; j_gene: TRBJ1-2; v_gene: TRBV4-3; CDR3nt: TGCGCCAGCAGCCCAGGCGGAGGCAGGGTCTTTTTAGGCTACACCTTC; CDR3aa: CASSPGGGRVFLGYTF
d_gene: TRBD1; abundance: .; j_gene: TRBJ1-2; v_gene: TRBV20-1; CDR3nt: TGCAGTGCTAGTCGGAGACAGGGGGATGGCTACACCTTC; CDR3aa: CSASRRQGDGYTF
d_gene: TRBD1; abundance: .; j_gene: TRBJ1-1; v_gene: TRBV5-4; CDR3nt: TGTGCCAGCAGCCGAGACACAGGGGGTACTGAAGCTTTCTTT; CDR3aa: CASSRDTGGTEAFF
d_gene: TRBD2; abundance: .; j_gene: TRBJ2-3; v_gene: TRBV3-1/TRBV3-2; CDR3nt: TGTGCCAGCAGCCAAACGCCGGGAGGCGGGGGGCGCGGAGATACGCAGTATTTT; CDR3aa: CASSQTPGGGGRGDTQYF
d_gene: .; abundance: once; j_gene: TRBJ1-5; v_gene: TRBV6-5; CDR3nt: TGTGCCAGCAGTTTAATAGGGGGGTATAGCAATCAGCCCCAGCATTTT; CDR3aa: CASSLIGGYSNQPQHF
d_gene: .; abundance: once; j_gene: TRBJ2-2; v_gene: TRBV7-9; CDR3nt: TGTGCCAGCAGCCCCCTCGGGGGGCGCGGCACCGGGGAGCTGTTTTTT; CDR3aa: CASSPLGGRGTGELFF
d_gene: .; abundance: .; j_gene: TRBJ1-1; v_gene: TRBV27; CDR3nt: TGTGCCAGCAAGGTTGATCACGTCGCTGAAGCTTTCTTT; CDR3aa: CASKVDHVAEAFF
d_gene: TRBD1; abundance: .; j_gene: TRBJ1-5; v_gene: TRBV28; CDR3nt: TGTGCCAGCAGTTCAATCGACAGGGACAATCAGCCCCAGCATTTT; CDR3aa: CASSSIDRDNQPQHF
d_gene: TRBD1; abundance: .; j_gene: TRBJ2-3; v_gene: TRBV5-1; CDR3nt: TGCGCCAGCAGCCCGGACAGGGGGAGAGATACGCAGTATTTT; CDR3aa: CASSPDRGRDTQYF
d_gene: .; abundance: .; j_gene: TRBJ2-4; v_gene: TRBV2; CDR3nt: TGTGCCAGCAAAAGAGGACAGTTGCAAAACATTCAGTACTTC; CDR3aa: CASKRGQLQNIQYF
d_gene: .; abundance: .; j_gene: TRBJ1-1; v_gene: TRBV5-1; CDR3nt: TGCGCCAGCAGCTTGAACAGTTACGGGGGTCACACTGAAGCTTTCTTT; CDR3aa: CASSLNSYGGHTEAFF
d_gene: .; abundance: .; j_gene: TRBJ2-1; v_gene: TRBV5-1; CDR3nt: TGCGCCAGCAGCTTAGGGCCCTTCCGCGGTGAGCAGTTCTTC; CDR3aa: CASSLGPFRGEQFF
d_gene: TRBD2; abundance: once; j_gene: TRBJ2-2; v_gene: TRBV6-2/TRBV6-3; CDR3nt: TGTGCCAGCAGTCCAACTAGCGGGGGGACCACCGGGGAGCTGTTTTTT; CDR3aa: CASSPTSGGTTGELFF
d_gene: .; abundance: .; j_gene: TRBJ1-4; v_gene: TRBV6-5; CDR3nt: TGTGCCAGCAGTTACACGGGGGGTCGAGGAGAAAAACTGTTTTTT; CDR3aa: CASSYTGGRGEKLFF
d_gene: .; abundance: .; j_gene: TRBJ1-4; v_gene: TRBV30; CDR3nt: TGTGCCTGGAGTGACACCCCAACTAATGAAAAACTGTTTTTT; CDR3aa: CAWSDTPTNEKLFF
d_gene: .; abundance: .; j_gene: TRBJ2-1; v_gene: TRBV20-1; CDR3nt: TGCAGTGCCCTTACAGGGCCCCTAGGGTTCTTC; CDR3aa: CSALTGPLGFF
d_gene: .; abundance: .; j_gene: TRBJ1-3; v_gene: TRBV2; CDR3nt: TGTGCCAGCAGTGAAAGGGTCAGGGCTGGAAACACCATATATTTT; CDR3aa: CASSERVRAGNTIYF
d_gene: TRBD1; abundance: .; j_gene: TRBJ2-5; v_gene: TRBV7-9; CDR3nt: TGTGCCAGCCGTGGGGGGGACAGGGGGCGAGAGACCCAGTACTTC; CDR3aa: CASRGGDRGRETQYF
d_gene: .; abundance: .; j_gene: TRBJ1-6; v_gene: TRBV2; CDR3nt: TGTGCCAGCAGTGACAGGGGTAATTCACCCCTCCACTTT; CDR3aa: CASSDRGNSPLHF
d_gene: .; abundance: .; j_gene: TRBJ1-2; v_gene: TRBV7-9; CDR3nt: TGTGCCAGCAGCATTCAGACTAACTATGGCTACACCTTC; CDR3aa: CASSIQTNYGYTF
d_gene: .; abundance: .; j_gene: TRBJ2-3; v_gene: TRBV27; CDR3nt: TGTGCCAGCAGTCCGGGACTCCGACCAGGTACGCAGTATTTT; CDR3aa: CASSPGLRPGTQYF
d_gene: .; abundance: .; j_gene: TRBJ2-3; v_gene: TRBV25-1; CDR3nt: TGTGCCAGCAGCCACGGTCTGAGCACAGATACGCAGTATTTT; CDR3aa: CASSHGLSTDTQYF
d_gene: .; abundance: few; j_gene: TRBJ1-1; v_gene: TRBV5-1; CDR3nt: TGCGCCAGCAGCTTCAGGGGAAGCGCTGAAGCTTTCTTT; CDR3aa: CASSFRGSAEAFF
d_gene: TRBD1; abundance: .; j_gene: TRBJ1-4; v_gene: TRBV6-5; CDR3nt: TGTGCCAGCAGGCCGGGACAGGGTATGAGAAAACTGTTTTTT; CDR3aa: CASRPGQGMRKLFF
d_gene: .; abundance: .; j_gene: TRBJ1-2; v_gene: TRBV12-3/TRBV12-4; CDR3nt: TGTGCCAGCAGTCAAGGGGTCGGCTATGGCTACACCTTC; CDR3aa: CASSQGVGYGYTF
d_gene: TRBD1; abundance: .; j_gene: TRBJ1-2; v_gene: TRBV5-1; CDR3nt: TGCGCCAGCAGCTTCGGGACAGGGTGGAACTATGGCTACACCTTC; CDR3aa: CASSFGTGWNYGYTF
d_gene: .; abundance: .; j_gene: TRBJ2-7; v_gene: TRBV4-1; CDR3nt: TGCGCCAGCAGCCAAGAAGGGCAGGAGACTTACGAGCAGTACTTC; CDR3aa: CASSQEGQETYEQYF
d_gene: .; abundance: few; j_gene: TRBJ2-3; v_gene: TRBV5-1; CDR3nt: TGCGCCAGCAGCTGGCGGGCCGGGCCCACCACAGATACGCAGTATTTT; CDR3aa: CASSWRAGPTTDTQYF